These 8 T cell receptor beta chains were all obtained from the same sample, sequenced in a study of beta chain features in type 1 diabetes. Regarding the study as a whole: A moderate, significant TCRB CDR3 shortening appeared in type 1 diabetes across four CD4+ subsets.

These receptors have no known antigen. Expressed TCRB transcripts were sequenced because the isolated RNA had all been reverse transcribed beforehand. Clones were read by immunoSEQ multiplex PCR, and TCRdb kept only the in-frame ones, dropping some. The sample lists a few hundred thousand clones, approximately 15% occurring once. Sequenced material: naive CD4+ T cells from blood. The receptors were gathered from a young woman with type 1 diabetes.

V usage is TRBV15 and J usage is TRBJ2-7, with 7 bases that match TRBD1. CDR1 LNHNV and CDR2 YYDKDF come from the germline V gene (reference sequence). The V segment lost 0 bases and the J segment 4 bases; nucleotides outside the gene matches: 9. There are 16 residues in the CDR3. In DNA form, the CDR3 reads TGTGCCACCAGCAGAGACCGACAGGGTACCTTTTACGAGCAGTACGTC. Translated, it gives CATSRDRQGTFYEQYV.

V and J are TRBV19 and TRBJ1-4; 7 nucleotides align to TRBD1. With V trimmed by 9 bases and J by 14 bases, 12 bases remained unmatched. The CDR3 is 12 residues long. Germline V gene data show CDR1 as LNHDA and CDR2 as SQIVND (reference sequence). The CDR3 region is CASRDRERLLFF. The CDR3 coding sequence is TGTGCCAGCCGTGACAGGGAACGGCTCCTGTTTTTT. The full variable domain, with the rest looked up from reference TRBV19 and TRBJ1-4, is DGGITQSPKYLFRKEGQNVTLSCEQNLNHDAMYWYRQDPGQGLRLIYYSQIVNDFQKGDIAEGYSVSREKKESFPLTVTSAQKNPTAFYLCASRDRERLLFFGSGTQLSVL.

The rearrangement uses TRBV11-2 and TRBJ2-1, with D perhaps TRBD2 (6 bases). Trimming took 3 bases from V and 0 from J, leaving 9 bases between them. CDR1 SGHAT and CDR2 FQNNGV come from the germline V gene. The CDR3 runs 15 residues. Here the CDR3 reads CASSFSGSSYNEQFF. The CDR3 DNA reads as TGTGCCAGCAGCTTCTCCGGGAGCTCCTACAATGAGCAGTTCTTC.

The chain links TRBV5-6 to TRBJ2-1; TRBD2 is a possible D gene (6 bases). The CDR3 sequence is 13 residues long. From germline, CDR1 is SGHDT and CDR2 YYEEEE. V lost 4 bases and J lost 9, with 14 bases in between. The CDR3 here is CASSGGTLGEQFF. The CDR3 region has the DNA TGTGCCAGCAGCGGCGGGACTTTGGGTGAGCAGTTCTTC. Full variable domain (missing parts from reference TRBV5-6 and TRBJ2-1): DAGVTQSPTHLIKTRGQQVTLRCSPKSGHDTVSWYQQALGQGPQFIFQYYEEEERQRGNFPDRFSGHQFPNYSSELNVNALLLGDSALYLCASSGGTLGEQFFGPGTRLTVL.

The gene calls are TRBV27 and TRBJ2-4, with TRBD1 matching over 9 bases. Germline values: CDR1 MNHEY, CDR2 SMNVEV (reference sequence). This CDR3 contains 14 residues. V shed 2 bases and J 7 bases; nucleotides not matched to a gene: 3. The CDR3 loop is CASSLEGTGNIQYF. In DNA, the CDR3 is TGTGCCAGCAGTTTAGAAGGGACAGGGAACATTCAGTACTTC.

The genes are TRBV5-1 and TRBJ2-2, with D uncertain. Germline values: CDR1 SGHRS, CDR2 YFSETQ. The V gene lost 5 bases and the J gene lost 5 bases, with 13 bases spanning the gap. The CDR3 is 14 residues long. Written as DNA, the CDR3 is TGCGCCAGCAGATCCAATACCCTAACCGGGGAGCTGTTTTTT. It is translated as CASRSNTLTGELFF.

The chain couples TRBV7-9 to TRBJ2-1, with D possibly TRBD1 on 7 matching bases. CDR3 length: 16 residues. Trimming cost V 5 bases and J 4 bases, with 18 bases left between them. CDR1 SEHNR and CDR2 FQNEAQ come from the germline V gene (reference sequence). This CDR3 reads CASSPGRGTAYNEQFF. Here the CDR3 DNA reads TGTGCCAGCAGCCCCGGACGGGGGACAGCTTACAATGAGCAGTTCTTC. Filled out from reference TRBV7-9 and TRBJ2-1, the complete variable domain reads DTGVSQNPRHKITKRGQNVTFRCDPISEHNRLYWYRQTLGQGPEFLTYFQNEAQLEKSRLLSDRFSAERPKGSFSTLEIQRTEQGDSAMYLCASSPGRGTAYNEQFFGPGTRLTVL.

The chain uses TRBV20-1 and TRBJ2-5; tentative D call: TRBD1 (5 bases). Germline values: CDR1 DFQATT, CDR2 SNEGSKA (reference sequence). Trimming took off 5 bases at V and 5 bases at J, with 9 bases between the two ends. This CDR3 has 11 amino acids. CDR3 sequence reads: CSAQKGETQYF. CDR3 in DNA: TGCAGTGCTCAGAAGGGGGAGACCCAGTACTTC.